The rows below give T cell receptor beta chains drawn from one sample of a study of cytomegalovirus exposure and HLA in healthy donors. The repertoire was sequenced with immunoSEQ multiplex PCR; TCRdb's copy has only in-frame clones and lacks some. Seen in this sample are around 70,000 clones; the ten most common clones hold roughly 1.7%. Sequencing was done on a sample of PBMCs. These receptors all stem from a woman aged 25 to 39 in good health and CMV-seronegative. The CDR3 runs from the conserved cysteine through the conserved F or W. A D gene is named only where the DNA matches it firmly.

-	TRBV28	TRBJ1-4	15	CASSSAGRLNEKLFF	TGTGCCAGCAGTTCCGCGGGACGCCTTAATGAAAAACTGTTTTTT
TRBD2	TRBV6-5	TRBJ2-7	16	CASSYSISGAPYEQYF	TGTGCCAGCAGTTACTCAATAAGCGGGGCCCCCTACGAGCAGTACTTC
TRBD2	TRBV18	TRBJ2-7	14	CASSRLAEPYEQYF	TGTGCCAGCTCACGACTAGCGGAGCCCTACGAGCAGTACTTC
-	TRBV29-1	TRBJ1-5	14	CSVAKGGVDQPQHF	TGCAGCGTTGCCAAGGGAGGGGTTGATCAGCCCCAGCATTTT
-	TRBV18	TRBJ1-2	15	CASSPQDTQGNGYTF	TGTGCCAGCTCACCGCAGGACACCCAAGGGAATGGCTACACCTTC
TRBD2	TRBV6-6	TRBJ2-3	15	CASRGLAGGTDTQYF	TGTGCCAGCAGAGGACTAGCGGGGGGCACAGATACGCAGTATTTT
-	TRBV4-3	TRBJ2-7	15	CASSQVGGTTYEQYF	TGCGCCAGCAGCCAAGTTGGGGGGACCACCTACGAGCAGTACTTC
-	TRBV5-1	TRBJ2-7	14	CASSSEEGAYEQYF	TGCGCCAGCAGCAGTGAGGAAGGCGCCTACGAGCAGTACTTC
-	TRBV19	TRBJ2-2	16	CASSPYEGTGTGELFF	TGTGCCAGTAGTCCTTACGAAGGAACGGGAACCGGGGAGCTGTTTTTT
-	TRBV7-8	TRBJ1-1	16	CASSLVDSFMNTEAFF	TGTGCCAGCAGCTTAGTGGACAGTTTCATGAACACTGAAGCTTTCTTT
TRBD1	TRBV5-4	TRBJ1-2	13	CASSSGQLIGYTF	TGTGCCAGCAGCTCGGGACAGCTAATAGGCTACACCTTC
-	TRBV7-9	TRBJ1-5	12	CASSFSNQPQHF	TGTGCCAGCAGCTTTTCGAATCAGCCCCAGCATTTT
-	TRBV28	TRBJ2-7	12	CASSLRGYEQYF	TGTGCCAGCAGTTTAAGGGGATACGAGCAGTACTTC
TRBD1	TRBV27	TRBJ2-7	13	CASSIDRGSEQYF	TGTGCCAGCAGTATCGACAGGGGTAGCGAGCAGTACTTC
TRBD1	TRBV5-6	TRBJ1-2	17	CASSLAGSGGAVSGYTF	TGTGCCAGCAGCTTGGCAGGGTCAGGGGGCGCGGTGAGTGGCTACACCTTC
TRBD2	TRBV5-6	TRBJ2-3	16	CASSLSGGSSTDTQYF	TGTGCCAGCAGCTTATCCGGGGGGTCTAGCACAGATACGCAGTATTTT
TRBD1	TRBV30	TRBJ2-5	15	CAWSGPGQGSETQYF	TGTGCCTGGAGTGGCCCGGGACAGGGATCCGAGACCCAGTACTTC
TRBD2	TRBV4-1	TRBJ2-5	15	CASSQDPAGRETQYF	TGCGCCAGCAGCCAAGATCCAGCGGGAAGAGAGACCCAGTACTTC
TRBD2	TRBV18	TRBJ2-2	16	CASSPRLAGEAGELFF	TGTGCCAGCTCTCCGAGACTAGCGGGAGAGGCCGGGGAGCTGTTTTTT
TRBD1	TRBV6-6	TRBJ1-5	14	CASSQGTGNQPQHF	TGTGCCAGCAGCCAAGGGACAGGTAATCAGCCCCAGCATTTT
-	TRBV4-2	TRBJ1-1	13	CASSQTPGSGAFF	TGTGCCAGCAGCCAAACTCCCGGGTCGGGAGCTTTCTTT
-	TRBV19	TRBJ1-1	14	CASSIHQKNTEAFF	TGTGCCAGTAGTATACACCAGAAAAACACTGAAGCTTTCTTT
-	TRBV28	TRBJ2-1	15	CASSATNRMNNEQFF	TGTGCCAGCAGTGCGACAAACCGAATGAACAATGAGCAGTTCTTC
-	TRBV29-1	TRBJ1-5	13	CSVRTESNQPQHF	TGCAGCGTCCGGACAGAATCCAATCAGCCCCAGCATTTT
-	TRBV30	TRBJ1-6	11	CAWTTGSPLHF	TGTGCCTGGACAACAGGGTCACCCCTCCACTTT
TRBD1	TRBV4-2	TRBJ1-2	15	CASSQDRDRGPGYTF	TGTGCCAGCAGCCAAGATCGGGACAGGGGGCCAGGCTACACCTTC
TRBD1	TRBV19	TRBJ1-2	17	CASSIRDRSRGNYGYTF	TGTGCCAGTAGTATCCGGGACAGATCAAGGGGGAACTATGGCTACACCTTC
TRBD2	TRBV2	TRBJ2-7	18	CASSEQRLAGSFSYEQYF	TGTGCCAGCAGTGAGCAACGACTAGCGGGTTCCTTCTCCTACGAGCAGTACTTC
-	TRBV7-9	TRBJ2-7	14	CASSPLESSYEQYF	TGTGCCAGCAGCCCCCTTGAGAGCTCCTACGAGCAGTACTTC
-	TRBV7-7	TRBJ2-7	14	CASSLAVAGGEQYF	TGTGCTAGCAGCTTAGCGGTGGCAGGGGGCGAGCAGTACTTC
-	TRBV5-1	TRBJ1-1	14	CASSLTGMNTEAFF	TGCGCCAGCAGCTTGACAGGGATGAACACTGAAGCTTTCTTT
-	TRBV29-1	TRBJ1-1	14	CSVEEPRGGTEAFF	TGCAGCGTTGAAGAGCCAAGGGGGGGCACTGAAGCTTTCTTT
TRBD1	TRBV18	TRBJ1-1	15	CASSPPNRGHGEAFF	TGTGCCAGCTCACCACCAAATAGGGGGCATGGTGAAGCTTTCTTT
-	TRBV5-1	TRBJ1-6	17	CASSLIGGGPDNSPLHF	TGCGCCAGCAGCTTGATTGGGGGGGGGCCCGATAATTCACCCCTCCACTTT
TRBD1	TRBV29-1	TRBJ1-2	15	CSVEAGTATAYGYTF	TGCAGCGTTGAGGCGGGGACAGCTACCGCCTATGGCTACACCTTC
TRBD1	TRBV7-7	TRBJ2-7	13	CASSLGQGAEQYF	TGTGCTAGCAGCTTAGGGCAGGGGGCCGAGCAGTACTTC
-	TRBV30	TRBJ1-5	13	CAWSVQVGQPQHF	TGTGCCTGGAGTGTACAGGTCGGCCAGCCCCAGCATTTT
TRBD1	TRBV18	TRBJ1-2	14	CASSPPGQVDGYTF	TGTGCCAGCTCACCACCGGGACAGGTAGATGGCTACACCTTC
-	TRBV7-3	TRBJ1-1	14	CASSSMGTPDEAFF	TGTGCCAGCAGCTCCATGGGGACTCCAGACGAAGCTTTCTTT
-	TRBV28	TRBJ1-5	15	CASSTAGLNNQPQHF	TGTGCCAGCAGTACCGCCGGACTGAACAATCAGCCCCAGCATTTT
-	TRBV6-5	TRBJ1-1	13	CASSYGGNTEAFF	TGTGCCAGCAGTTACGGCGGGAACACTGAAGCTTTCTTT
-	TRBV5-1	TRBJ1-1	12	CASSLQGIEAFF	TGCGCCAGCAGCCTCCAGGGGATTGAAGCTTTCTTT
-	TRBV4-1	TRBJ2-7	18	CASSRLMGPGLESYEQYF	TGCGCCAGCAGCCGCCTCATGGGACCGGGACTGGAGTCCTACGAGCAGTACTTC
TRBD1	TRBV19	TRBJ2-5	12	CANATGQETQYF	TGTGCCAATGCGACAGGGCAAGAGACCCAGTACTTC
TRBD1	TRBV30	TRBJ1-1	13	CAWTGGLNTEAFF	TGTGCCTGGACAGGGGGCTTGAACACTGAAGCTTTCTTT